The 4 T cell receptor beta chains below were found in one sample sequenced in a study of a mutant IDH1 vaccine in newly diagnosed glioma (dated by TCRdb to the early 2020s). Libraries were built with the immunoSEQ multiplex PCR assay. Not all clones reach the TCRdb copy of this immuneACCESS table, which keeps in-frame sequences only. Checked studies attribute under half of the gap to unresolved V genes and leave the rest unexplained. In this sample the table shows roughly 25,000 clones, over 80% of which occur a single time. Together, the top ten hold roughly 33% of the sample. The sample's time point, from its label and the paper: week 35, safety follow-up. Each vaccine dose was 300 ug of a 20-mer mutant IDH1 peptide in Montanide, given subcutaneously with topical imiquimod. For these receptors, no antigen is known. Material: PBMCs, obtained from a glioma patient whose treatment included an IDH1 peptide vaccine. The origin of the receptors is a man aged 25 to 45 with glioma.

V is TRBV5-8 and J is TRBJ1-5; D might be TRBD1 (5 bases). This CDR3 comprises 12 residues. Germline loops: CDR1 SGHTS, CDR2 YDEGEE. Trimming left V 3 bases short and J 6 bases short, with 7 bases between. The CDR3 loop is CASSSGLQPQHF. The CDR3 nucleotides read TGTGCCAGCAGCTCAGGGCTTCAGCCCCAGCATTTT.

The rearrangement joins TRBV5-4 to TRBJ2-5; no reliable D call. Deletions cut 2 bases from V and 1 base from J, with 12 bases between. CDR3 length equals 15 residues. Germline CDR1 and CDR2: SGHNT and YYREEE (reference sequence). The CDR3 sequence: CASSFGPASQETQYF. DNA of the CDR3: TGTGCCAGCAGCTTTGGCCCGGCCAGCCAAGAGACCCAGTACTTC.

This clone was observed a handful of times. The V and J genes are TRBV30 and TRBJ2-1; TRBD2 matches 8 bases. J was trimmed by 8 bases and V by 4 bases; bases with no gene match: 7. The V gene's germline CDR1 is GTSNPN and CDR2 SVGIG (reference sequence). The CDR3 runs 13 residues. The CDR3 spells CAWTGGGGDEQFF. As DNA, the CDR3 is TGTGCCTGGACGGGAGGGGGTGGCGATGAGCAGTTCTTC.

CDR3 coding DNA: TGCGCCAGCAGCCAAGACACTAGTTCATTCACAGATACGCAGTATTTT. Its translation is CASSQDTSSFTDTQYF. This chain uses TRBV4-1 with TRBJ2-3; D might be TRBD2 (5 bases). This CDR3 spans 16 amino acids. V was shortened by 0 bases and J by 2 bases, with 12 bases between the two germline ends. Germline V lookup: CDR1 MGHRA, CDR2 YSYEKL.